This is a list of T cell receptor beta chains from one sample in a study of cytomegalovirus exposure and HLA in healthy donors. Produced via immunoSEQ multiplex PCR; TCRdb's table is partial and in-frame only. The data contain 140,000 or so clones, over 75% of them seen just once; the ten biggest clones take up over 1%. The sequencing input was PBMCs. These TCRs come from a female donor in good health and CMV-seronegative. Each CDR3 is given with its conserved first and last residue. D genes are given only for firm matches. For some rows the clone size is stated as once, few or many, or as a class when expanded; others skip it.

D gene: NA; J gene: TRBJ2-7; clone size: NA; V gene: TRBV28; CDR3 DNA: TGTGCCAGCAGTCTTGGACATTCCTACGAGCAGTACTTC; CDR3 protein: CASSLGHSYEQYF
D gene: TRBD2; J gene: TRBJ2-5; clone size: NA; V gene: TRBV5-1; CDR3 DNA: TGCGCCAGCAGCTTGGGACTAGCGGGAGGGCAAGAGACCCAGTACTTC; CDR3 protein: CASSLGLAGGQETQYF
D gene: NA; J gene: TRBJ1-2; clone size: few; V gene: TRBV7-9; CDR3 DNA: TGTGCCAGCAGCTTACAGGGTGAACCTGACTATGGCTACACCTTC; CDR3 protein: CASSLQGEPDYGYTF
D gene: NA; J gene: TRBJ2-7; clone size: NA; V gene: TRBV6-1; CDR3 DNA: TGTGCCAACGGACAGAACTATCCCCCCTACGAGCAGTACTTC; CDR3 protein: CANGQNYPPYEQYF
D gene: TRBD2; J gene: TRBJ2-7; clone size: NA; V gene: TRBV6-5; CDR3 DNA: TGTGCCAGCACCCTAGCGGGAGGGCACCAGCAGTACTTC; CDR3 protein: CASTLAGGHQQYF
D gene: NA; J gene: TRBJ1-1; clone size: NA; V gene: TRBV7-3; CDR3 DNA: TGTGCCAGCAGCTTCAGGGGAAACACTGAAGCTTTCTTT; CDR3 protein: CASSFRGNTEAFF
D gene: TRBD2; J gene: TRBJ2-1; clone size: NA; V gene: TRBV12-5; CDR3 DNA: TGTGCTAGTGGTTTCGAGCGGGAGCTTACCTACAATGAGCAGTTCTTC; CDR3 protein: CASGFERELTYNEQFF
D gene: TRBD2; J gene: TRBJ2-7; clone size: once; V gene: TRBV5-6; CDR3 DNA: TGTGCCAGCAGCTCCCCTCTAGCGGGAGGGCCCACCGGCTACGAGCAGTACTTC; CDR3 protein: CASSSPLAGGPTGYEQYF
D gene: NA; J gene: TRBJ1-1; clone size: NA; V gene: TRBV4-1; CDR3 DNA: TGCGCCAGCAGCCGACCGGACAGGAACACTGAAGCTTTCTTT; CDR3 protein: CASSRPDRNTEAFF
D gene: NA; J gene: TRBJ1-1; clone size: NA; V gene: TRBV2; CDR3 DNA: TGTGCCAGCAGTGAAAAGGGGATCGGCACTGAAGCTTTCTTT; CDR3 protein: CASSEKGIGTEAFF
D gene: TRBD1; J gene: TRBJ2-6; clone size: NA; V gene: TRBV28; CDR3 DNA: TGTGCCAGCAGTACGGGACAGATCTCTGGGGCCAACGTCCTGACTTTC; CDR3 protein: CASSTGQISGANVLTF
D gene: TRBD2; J gene: TRBJ2-3; clone size: NA; V gene: TRBV28; CDR3 DNA: TGTGCCAGCAGTTTACCCACTAGCGGGAGCGTGGATACGCAGTATTTT; CDR3 protein: CASSLPTSGSVDTQYF
D gene: TRBD2; J gene: TRBJ2-7; clone size: NA; V gene: TRBV5-1; CDR3 DNA: TGCGCCAGCAGCTTGGATCTAGCGGCTAGAGGCTACGAGCAGTACTTC; CDR3 protein: CASSLDLAARGYEQYF
D gene: TRBD1; J gene: TRBJ1-1; clone size: NA; V gene: TRBV7-7; CDR3 DNA: TGTGCTAGCAGCCCCGGACAGGGCGGTTTTTTCTTT; CDR3 protein: CASSPGQGGFFF
D gene: NA; J gene: TRBJ1-4; clone size: NA; V gene: TRBV9; CDR3 DNA: TGTGCCAGCAGCGTAGGCTCAGGAAAAGCAACTAATGAAAAACTGTTTTTT; CDR3 protein: CASSVGSGKATNEKLFF
D gene: TRBD1; J gene: TRBJ2-5; clone size: NA; V gene: TRBV7-7; CDR3 DNA: TGTGCCAGCAGCCTAGACAGGGAAGAGACCCAGTACTTC; CDR3 protein: CASSLDREETQYF
D gene: NA; J gene: TRBJ2-7; clone size: NA; V gene: TRBV11-2; CDR3 DNA: TGTGCCAGCAGCTCCCTAGTACCCGCCTACGAGCAGTACTTC; CDR3 protein: CASSSLVPAYEQYF
D gene: NA; J gene: TRBJ2-1; clone size: NA; V gene: TRBV5-4; CDR3 DNA: TGTGCCAGCAGCGTGGAACCGGGTCCTATCAATGAGCAGTTCTTC; CDR3 protein: CASSVEPGPINEQFF
D gene: NA; J gene: TRBJ1-1; clone size: NA; V gene: TRBV28; CDR3 DNA: TGTGCCAGCAGTTTCGGGTACACTGAAGCTTTCTTT; CDR3 protein: CASSFGYTEAFF
D gene: NA; J gene: TRBJ2-7; clone size: NA; V gene: TRBV19; CDR3 DNA: TGTGCCAGTAGTATAAAGGGGACAGGGATAAGTAGCGGGAACTACGAGCAGTACTTC; CDR3 protein: CASSIKGTGISSGNYEQYF
D gene: NA; J gene: TRBJ1-1; clone size: NA; V gene: TRBV7-8; CDR3 DNA: TGTGCCAGCAGCTTAGGGGACTCCACGAACACTGAAGCTTTCTTT; CDR3 protein: CASSLGDSTNTEAFF
D gene: NA; J gene: TRBJ1-1; clone size: NA; V gene: TRBV5-1; CDR3 DNA: TGCGCCAGCAGCCGGTCTGAGGGTACTGAAGCTTTCTTT; CDR3 protein: CASSRSEGTEAFF
D gene: NA; J gene: TRBJ2-2; clone size: NA; V gene: TRBV27; CDR3 DNA: TGTGCCAGCAGTTTGTCTAGCGCGACCGGGGAGCTGTTTTTT; CDR3 protein: CASSLSSATGELFF
D gene: TRBD2; J gene: TRBJ2-2; clone size: NA; V gene: TRBV30; CDR3 DNA: TGTGCCTGTTACATAAGCGGGAGGGCCGCCGGGGAGCTGTTTTTT; CDR3 protein: CACYISGRAAGELFF
D gene: TRBD1; J gene: TRBJ2-7; clone size: NA; V gene: TRBV9; CDR3 DNA: TGTGCCAGCAGCGTAGGTGGGACAGGACACGAGCAGTACTTC; CDR3 protein: CASSVGGTGHEQYF
D gene: NA; J gene: TRBJ1-5; clone size: NA; V gene: TRBV6-1; CDR3 DNA: TGTGCCAGCAGTGAATTGGTGACAGATCAGCCCCAGCATTTT; CDR3 protein: CASSELVTDQPQHF
D gene: NA; J gene: TRBJ2-2; clone size: once; V gene: TRBV15; CDR3 DNA: TGTGCCACCAGCAGAGTACGCCAGATTAACACCGGGGAGCTGTTTTTT; CDR3 protein: CATSRVRQINTGELFF
D gene: NA; J gene: TRBJ2-1; clone size: NA; V gene: TRBV21-1; CDR3 DNA: TGTGCCAGCAGCAAAAAGGCAACTAGCGGCCTAAACAATGAGCAGTTCTTC; CDR3 protein: CASSKKATSGLNNEQFF
D gene: TRBD2; J gene: TRBJ2-5; clone size: NA; V gene: TRBV7-2; CDR3 DNA: TGTGCCAGCAGTAAGCGGCTAGCGGGAGGAGAGACCCAGTACTTC; CDR3 protein: CASSKRLAGGETQYF
D gene: NA; J gene: TRBJ1-1; clone size: NA; V gene: TRBV29-1; CDR3 DNA: TGCAGCGCCTGTACGGGAAGGGGGACTGAAGCTTTCTTT; CDR3 protein: CSACTGRGTEAFF
D gene: NA; J gene: TRBJ2-3; clone size: NA; V gene: TRBV6-1; CDR3 DNA: TGTGCCAGCAGTGAACTGGCGGGAAAGACAGATACGCAGTATTTT; CDR3 protein: CASSELAGKTDTQYF
D gene: TRBD2; J gene: TRBJ2-1; clone size: NA; V gene: TRBV10-2; CDR3 DNA: TGCGCCATCCTAGGGGGGACTAGCGGGAGCAATGAGCAGTTCTTC; CDR3 protein: CAILGGTSGSNEQFF
D gene: NA; J gene: TRBJ1-2; clone size: NA; V gene: TRBV27; CDR3 DNA: TGTGCCAGCAGACAGGGATCTACCCCCTATGGCTACACCTTC; CDR3 protein: CASRQGSTPYGYTF
D gene: NA; J gene: TRBJ1-1; clone size: NA; V gene: TRBV27; CDR3 DNA: TGTGCCAGCAGTCCCCCCGGGGGCACTGAAGCTTTCTTT; CDR3 protein: CASSPPGGTEAFF
D gene: TRBD2; J gene: TRBJ2-4; clone size: NA; V gene: TRBV6-5; CDR3 DNA: TGTGCCAGCAAAGCGGGGCCAGCCAAAAACATTCAGTACTTC; CDR3 protein: CASKAGPAKNIQYF
D gene: NA; J gene: TRBJ2-7; clone size: NA; V gene: TRBV19; CDR3 DNA: TGTGCCAGTAGTGCACGGACTGAGTCCTACGAGCAGTACTTC; CDR3 protein: CASSARTESYEQYF
D gene: TRBD1; J gene: TRBJ2-3; clone size: NA; V gene: TRBV5-6; CDR3 DNA: TGTGCCAGCAGACAGGGGCCAGATACGCAGTATTTT; CDR3 protein: CASRQGPDTQYF
D gene: TRBD1; J gene: TRBJ1-2; clone size: NA; V gene: TRBV6-1; CDR3 DNA: TGTGCCAGCAGTGAAGCAAGACAGGGGATCTATGGCTACACCTTC; CDR3 protein: CASSEARQGIYGYTF
D gene: NA; J gene: TRBJ2-1; clone size: NA; V gene: TRBV29-1; CDR3 DNA: TGCAGCGTTGACCCGGGACTTCCTAGCTCCTACAATGAGCAGTTCTTC; CDR3 protein: CSVDPGLPSSYNEQFF